This passage covers 26 T cell receptor beta chains from one sample sequenced in a study of T-cell memory formation after mild COVID-19. TCRdb fed the 5' RACE reads into MiXCR, producing one record per CDR3 protein. There are about 440,000 distinct CDR3 sequences in the sample; 15% to 25% occur only once, and roughly 8% lies in the top ten. Sequenced input: PBMCs or a T cell subset sorted from them (not recorded which). These receptors were collected from an adult woman who had mild COVID-19 (a few samples of this study predate the infection). Cell type and time point are not known.

V and J are TRBV4-3 and TRBJ1-1; TRBD1 aligns across 7 bases. From germline, CDR1 is LGHNA and CDR2 YSLEER. Losses at the gene ends were 1 base for V and 2 bases for J; bases not matched to a gene: 7. This CDR3 is built from 16 residues. CDR3 in amino acids: CASSQGPTGRNTEAFF. The CDR3 region has the DNA TGCGCCAGCAGCCAAGGTCCGACAGGGCGAAACACTGAAGCTTTCTTT.

This clonotype was recorded a few times. The V and J genes are TRBV12-3 or TRBV12-4 and TRBJ1-1; maybe TRBD1 (6 bases). This CDR3 contains 12 residues. Deletions cut 5 bases from V and 10 bases from J, with 14 bases between. The CDR3 region has the DNA TGTGCCAGCAGTATGAGACAGGTCGGAGCTTTCTTT. Protein product: CASSMRQVGAFF.

The chain combines TRBV4-1 with TRBJ1-2; weak D call: TRBD1 (5 bases). The germline V and J ends were trimmed by 0 bases and 3 bases, with 14 bases remaining between them. In germline, CDR1 is MGHRA, CDR2 YSYEKL. This CDR3 is built from 16 residues. DNA of the CDR3: TGCGCCAGCAGCCAAGATAGGAGGCAGGGCTACTATGGCTACACCTTC. Translated, it gives CASSQDRRQGYYGYTF.

There are many counts of this clonotype. The rearrangement joins TRBV15 to TRBJ1-5; D is possibly TRBD1 (5 bases). In germline, CDR1 is LNHNV, CDR2 YYDKDF (reference sequence). The length of the CDR3 is 15 residues. Trimming removed 3 bases at V and 0 bases at J, with 9 bases between. The CDR3 reads CATSRGRNSNQPQHF. The CDR3 region has the DNA TGTGCCACCAGCAGGGGACGGAATAGCAATCAGCCCCAGCATTTT.

On this clonotype itself: One end of the junction varies from germline; a read error may be responsible. V gene TRBV7-7 combines with J gene TRBJ2-5; no clear D gene. CDR1 is SSHAT, CDR2 FNYEAQ, per germline (reference sequence). The CDR3 totals 13 residues. The CDR3 region is CASSLDFLETQYF. The CDR3 region has the DNA TGTGCTAGCAGCCTCGACTTCCTAGAGACCCAGTACTTC.

This clonotype has a handful of counts. V and J are TRBV6-1 and TRBJ2-7; D unclear. V lost 10 bases and J lost 4, with 17 bases in between. The CDR3 has 13 residues. The V gene's germline CDR1 is MNHNS and CDR2 SASEGT. As DNA, the CDR3 is TGTGCCACCAGATGGGCTACCAGATACGAGCAGTACTTC. It specifies CATRWATRYEQYF.

In this sample, this clonotype turned up a few times. This rearrangement joins TRBV6-5 to TRBJ1-5, with 11 nucleotides matching TRBD1. The CDR3 consists of 19 residues. The J segment lost 6 bases and the V segment lost 5 bases, leaving 18 bases of the junction unmatched. The germline CDR1 and CDR2 sequences are MNHEY and SVGAGI. CDR3 loop: CASSPYLLDRDRGTQPQHF. The CDR3 DNA sequence: TGTGCCAGCAGTCCCTACTTACTCGATCGGGACAGGGGGACTCAGCCCCAGCATTTT.

In its sample, this clonotype was seen a few times. V and J are TRBV4-3 and TRBJ1-4; D is possibly TRBD1 (6 bases). This CDR3 has 15 amino acids. The ends were cut back, 1 base at V and 4 bases at J, with 10 bases in the middle. The V gene's germline CDR1 is LGHNA and CDR2 YSLEER. The CDR3 here is CASSQGSGVNEKLFF. As DNA, the CDR3 is TGCGCCAGCAGCCAAGGGTCAGGGGTTAATGAAAAACTGTTTTTT.

This clonotype was seen only a few times. V and J are TRBV7-9 and TRBJ2-1, with D tentatively TRBD2 (6 bases). The CDR3 sequence is 13 residues long. Trimming cost V 2 bases and J 7 bases, with 9 bases left between them. CDR1 SEHNR and CDR2 FQNEAQ come from the germline V gene (reference sequence). CDR3: CASSLPGENEQFF. The CDR3 region has the DNA TGTGCCAGCAGCTTACCGGGGGAAAATGAGCAGTTCTTC.

This clonotype was seen a few times. The chain is built from TRBV4-3 and TRBJ2-2, with 8 bases aligning to TRBD1. Germline-derived CDR1 and CDR2 are LGHNA and YSLEER. The trim removed 0 bases at V and 1 base at J, leaving 1 base unmatched. This CDR3 has 16 amino acids. The CDR3 DNA reads as TGCGCCAGCAGCCAAGATGGGACAGGGAACACCGGGGAGCTGTTTTTT. Translating it yields CASSQDGTGNTGELFF.

J is TRBJ2-5 and V is TRBV15, with D perhaps matching TRBD2 (5 bases). The CDR3 covers 17 residues. CDR1 and CDR2 (germline): LNHNV, YYDKDF (reference sequence). Trimming stripped 0 bases from V and 5 bases from J, with 19 bases between. The CDR3 loop reads CATSRDRGAYPRETQYF. In DNA form, the CDR3 reads TGTGCCACCAGCAGAGATCGGGGTGCGTACCCTCGGGAGACCCAGTACTTC.

The chain carries TRBV30 and TRBJ2-2, with D tentatively TRBD1 (6 bases). The germline V gene has CDR1 GTSNPN and CDR2 SVGIG (reference sequence). Trimming left V 4 bases short and J 6 bases short, with 12 bases between. CDR3 length equals 13 residues. CDR3 protein: CAWNGYRAGELFF. CDR3 DNA: TGTGCCTGGAACGGATACAGGGCCGGGGAGCTGTTTTTT.

V gene TRBV15 combines with J gene TRBJ1-2; 11 bases match TRBD1. Unmatched junction bases numbered 4, after V lost 5 bases and J lost 5 bases. The CDR3 totals 14 residues. Per germline, CDR1 LNHNV and CDR2 YYDKDF (reference sequence). Here the CDR3 DNA reads TGTGCCACCAGCCCGGGACAGGGGGTATATGGCTACACCTTC. It is translated as CATSPGQGVYGYTF.

Only a few counts were recorded for this clonotype. The V gene is TRBV3-1, the J gene TRBJ1-4; maybe TRBD1 (5 bases). V was cut by 2 bases and J by 8 bases, with 18 bases left in between. Germline CDR1 reads LGHDT; CDR2 reads YNNKEL (reference sequence). The CDR3 length is 16 residues. CDR3 DNA sequence: TGTGCCAGCAGCCAACGGTCGAGAGGGACGGGGGAAAAACTGTTTTTT. Its translation: CASSQRSRGTGEKLFF.

The V and J genes are TRBV12-3 or TRBV12-4 and TRBJ1-1; unclear D gene. V was pared by 5 bases and J by 3 bases, with 7 bases between. This CDR3 has 12 residues. DNA for the CDR3: TGTGCCAGCAGTCCCTCGGACACTGAAGCTTTCTTT. Translating gives CASSPSDTEAFF.

The chain uses TRBV30 and TRBJ1-5; 8 nucleotides agree with TRBD1. V shed 5 bases and J 4 bases; nucleotides not matched to a gene: 10. Germline CDR1 and CDR2: GTSNPN and SVGIG (reference sequence). This CDR3 has 15 amino acids. DNA for the CDR3: TGTGCCTGGGCTCACGCGACAGGGGCGAATCAGCCCCAGCATTTT. It specifies CAWAHATGANQPQHF.

This clonotype was observed a few times. One junction end disagrees with the germline gene, perhaps due to a read error. This chain uses TRBV12-3 or TRBV12-4 with TRBJ2-5; unclear D gene. This CDR3 comprises 15 residues. The CDR3 protein is CASSRKGYPTERLDF. The CDR3 nucleotides are TGTGCCAGCAGTCGCAAAGGTTATCCCACAGAGAGATTAGACTTC.

This chain uses TRBV24-1 with TRBJ1-2; D is uncertain. Trimming removed 1 base from V and 8 bases from J, with 10 bases in between. The CDR3 is 13 residues long. CDR1 and CDR2 (germline): KGHDR, SFDVKD. The CDR3 coding sequence is TGTGCCACCAGTGATTTCCCGGGGTACGGCTACACCTTC. Encoded protein: CATSDFPGYGYTF.

The chain recombines TRBV29-1 with TRBJ1-2; D not resolved. The CDR3 is made up of 13 amino acids. V dropped 2 bases and J dropped 8 bases, with 15 bases sitting between them. CDR1 SQVTM and CDR2 ANQGSEA come from the germline V gene. The CDR3 DNA reads as TGCAGCGTTGAATCCAACAGTGGCTGGGGCTACACCTTC. Residues: CSVESNSGWGYTF. The whole variable domain, remainder taken from reference TRBV29-1 and TRBJ1-2, is SAVISQKPSRDICQRGTSLTIQCQVDSQVTMMFWYRQQPGQSLTLIATANQGSEATYESGFVIDKFPISRPNLTFSTLTVSNMSPEDSSIYLCSVESNSGWGYTFGSGTRLTVV.

The chain carries TRBV6-2 or TRBV6-3 and TRBJ2-7; 10 bases are shared with TRBD1. In germline, CDR1 is MNHEY, CDR2 SVGEGT. The CDR3 is 14 amino acids. V was pared by 6 bases and J by 6 bases, with 8 bases of the junction left unmatched. The DNA for the CDR3 is TGTGCCAGCAGACCCGGGACAGGGGACGGCGAGCAGTACTTC. Its protein product is CASRPGTGDGEQYF.

V is TRBV20-1 and J is TRBJ2-7; D not resolved. The V end lost 6 bases, the J end lost 6 bases, and 12 bases lay between the germline ends. CDR3 size: 11 residues. CDR1 DFQATT and CDR2 SNEGSKA come from the germline V gene (reference sequence). CDR3 region: CSARIATEQYF. In nucleotides, the CDR3 is TGCAGTGCCCGTATCGCGACCGAGCAGTACTTC.

This clonotype turned up a few times. The chain is built from TRBV7-9 and TRBJ2-1; D possibly corresponds to TRBD2 (6 bases). V gave up 5 bases and J gave up 9 bases, with 20 bases separating them. Germline V gene data show CDR1 as SEHNR and CDR2 as FQNEAQ (reference sequence). CDR3 length: 15 amino acids. The CDR3 DNA follows: TGTGCCAGCAGCCTCCGTCGGGCTAGCGAGGGTGAGCAGTTCTTC. Amino acids: CASSLRRASEGEQFF.

This clonotype was detected only a few times. The chain has TRBV20-1 and TRBJ2-1, with D possibly matching TRBD1 (6 bases). Germline V lookup: CDR1 DFQATT, CDR2 SNEGSKA (reference sequence). Trimming pared 4 bases from V and 6 bases from J, leaving 25 bases between. There are 17 residues in the CDR3. The CDR3 spells CSAMRGLGSAPFNEQFF. CDR3 DNA sequence: TGCAGTGCTATGAGGGGGTTGGGGTCGGCGCCTTTCAATGAGCAGTTCTTC.

This clonotype was seen only once. The chain joins TRBV4-1 to TRBJ1-2; D gene uncertain. Germline V gives CDR1 MGHRA, CDR2 YSYEKL. The CDR3 is made up of 13 amino acids. V dropped 3 bases and J dropped 6 bases, with 11 bases sitting between them. The CDR3 DNA reads as TGCGCCAGCAGCCACCACTGGAGGGATGGCTACACCTTC. Translated: CASSHHWRDGYTF.

The chain links TRBV20-1 to TRBJ2-3; 11 nucleotides align to TRBD2. CDR1 and CDR2 from the germline V gene are DFQATT and SNEGSKA (reference sequence). V shed 6 bases and J 7 bases; nucleotides not matched to a gene: 21. The CDR3 consists of 18 residues. The DNA for the CDR3 is TGCAGTGCCGAACTAAGGCCCATTAGCGGGAGGGCCGCGAATACGCAGTATTTT. Protein sequence: CSAELRPISGRAANTQYF.

The chain is built from TRBV15 and TRBJ2-1, with D perhaps matching TRBD2 (6 bases). Trimming shortened V by 0 bases and J by 8 bases, and 17 bases separated the two germline ends. This CDR3 spans 16 amino acids. The germline CDR1 and CDR2 sequences are LNHNV and YYDKDF (reference sequence). The CDR3 DNA follows: TGTGCCACCAGCAGAGAGGCGGGGCCGAACGGCGATGAGCAGTTCTTC. Encoded protein: CATSREAGPNGDEQFF.